This TCR beta chain emerged from a study of memory CD4+ T cells and cytomegalovirus serostatus (dated by TCRdb to between 2019 and 2020). Context from the whole study: The roughly 33 healthy Belgian adults in the cohort included 9 who were CMV seropositive and approximately 25 who were CMV seronegative. CD4+ memory TCRbeta repertoires of a Belgian cohort with known cytomegalovirus serostatus were sequenced in order to replicate a published TCR-based CMV serostatus classifier.

What the work shows at the level of the full study, not this receptor alone: Unlike the original study, which covered naive and memory CD4+ and CD8+ populations, the Belgian study sequenced only CD4+CD45RO+ memory cells. Of around 160 previously reported CMV-associated TCRbeta sequences, approximately 70 appeared in the CD4+ memory repertoires, each in one to five individuals. CMV serostatus prediction reached a median bootstrapped AUC of roughly 0.96 with the original framework and just over 0.9 with a US-trained random forest. On the Belgian cohort, the classifier built on the original framework reached a median bootstrapped AUC of around 0.95, with a 95% CI of 0.76-1.00. The results were interpreted as suggesting that the CMV-associated TCR signature is mostly present in the CD4+ memory repertoire.

The Quick-DNA Microprep Kit was used to extract genomic DNA from the sorted cells. Amplification of TCRbeta DNA was done with the immunoSEQ hsTCRbeta kit, following the protocol from the manufacturer. TCRbeta libraries were sequenced on an Illumina MiSeq instrument. The authors processed their data as follows. Following removal of out-of-frame sequences, 2 million to 2.5 million distinct TCRbeta sequences were retained, with an average of about 61,000 per individual. Two values were used to score each individual: the count of about 160 previously reported CMV-associated TCRbeta sequences and the total count of productive distinct TCRbeta sequences. A beta-binomial model was reimplemented in Python, and scikit-learn random forests with default parameters were trained on US cohort data. On the Belgian cohort, classifier performance was reported as the median AUC, along with percentile confidence intervals, across 10,000 bootstrap iterations. In its TCRdb copy, this immuneACCESS table keeps in-frame sequences only and misses some clones. Where compared with another copy, unresolved V genes explain less than half of these, and the others have no known cause. D and trimming were read from the DNA, whereas the V and J calls and clone size are those reported in that table. This sample gives about 96,000 clones in total; roughly 80% of them show up just once. The ten top clones hold 3.6% of the sample.

Single viable CD3+CD4+CD8-CD45RO+ cells were sorted as memory CD4+ T cells on a FACSAria II. To determine CMV serostatus, a Roche Elecsys assay was used that detects serum IgG against CMV pp150, pp28, p38 and p52. After the samples were thawed, total CD4+ T cells were enriched through positive selection using CD4 magnetic microbeads. Samples originated from another study that specifically interrogated the CD4+ T cell memory repertoire. Following standard operating procedures, peripheral blood mononuclear cells were isolated and cryopreserved, while serum was kept at -80 degrees C. CD3-PerCP (BW264/56), CD4-APC (RPA-T4), CD45RO-PE (UCHT1) and CD8-Pacific Orange (3B5) antibodies were used for staining, and non-viable cells were excluded with Sytox blue. As concerns this clone: Its binding antigen is unknown. It has no much larger one-base neighbor in the sample; base qualities were not kept.

According to the germline V gene, CDR1 reads SNHLY and CDR2 reads FYNNEI. The CDR3 spans 17 residues, from the cysteine through the phenylalanine. Of all the DNA, just the CDR3 is kept, 51 bases in frame from base 1. The V end gives up 6 bases and the J end 5 bases, leaving 9 bases in the junction not matched to a gene. This receptor was obtained from an adult in good health and CMV-seropositive. The material sequenced was memory CD4+ T cells from blood. This chain is built from TRBV2 and TRBJ2-5, and TRBD2 aligns with 16 junction nucleotides. The nucleotide sequence reads TGTGCCAGCAGCGCCGGGACTAGCGGGAGGGCCTGGGAGACCCAGTACTTC. Translated, this gives CASSAGTSGRAWETQYF.